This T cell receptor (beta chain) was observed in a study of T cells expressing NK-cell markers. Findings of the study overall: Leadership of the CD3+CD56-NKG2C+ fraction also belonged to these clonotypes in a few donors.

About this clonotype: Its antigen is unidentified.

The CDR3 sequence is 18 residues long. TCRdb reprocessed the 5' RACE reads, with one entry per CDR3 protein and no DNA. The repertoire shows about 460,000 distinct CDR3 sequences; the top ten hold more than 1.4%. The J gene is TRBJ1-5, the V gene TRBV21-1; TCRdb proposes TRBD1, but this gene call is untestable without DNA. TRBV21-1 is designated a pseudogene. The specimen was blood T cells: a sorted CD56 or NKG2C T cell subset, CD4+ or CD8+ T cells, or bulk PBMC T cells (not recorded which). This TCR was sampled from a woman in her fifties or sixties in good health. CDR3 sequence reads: CASSKSTDRGLYNQPQHF.